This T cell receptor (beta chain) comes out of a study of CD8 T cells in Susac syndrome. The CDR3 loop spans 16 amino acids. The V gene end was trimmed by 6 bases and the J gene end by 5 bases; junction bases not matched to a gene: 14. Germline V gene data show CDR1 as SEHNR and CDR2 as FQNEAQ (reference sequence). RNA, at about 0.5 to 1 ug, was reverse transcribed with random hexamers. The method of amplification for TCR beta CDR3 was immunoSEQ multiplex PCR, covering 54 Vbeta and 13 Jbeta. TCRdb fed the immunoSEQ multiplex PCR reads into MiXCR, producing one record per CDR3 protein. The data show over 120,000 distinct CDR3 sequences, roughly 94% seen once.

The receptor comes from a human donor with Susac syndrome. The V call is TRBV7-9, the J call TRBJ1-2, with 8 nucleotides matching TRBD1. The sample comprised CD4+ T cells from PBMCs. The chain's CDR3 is CASSGPGQVGRYGYTF. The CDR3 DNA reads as TGTGCCAGCAGTGGGCCGGGACAGGTTGGGAGATATGGCTACACCTTC.